The TCR beta chain described here comes from a study of blood T cell repertoires in COVID-19. The V segment lost 1 base and the J segment 1 base; nucleotides outside the gene matches: 1. Germline V gives CDR1 LGHNA, CDR2 YSLEER. The CDR3 spans 14 residues. Method: immunoSEQ multiplex PCR; TCRdb's copy keeps in-frame clones and lacks some. Here the sample spans roughly 45,000 clones, 80% to 90% being singletons. This TCR derives from a man in his sixties with active COVID-19. The sample taken for sequencing was peripheral blood. J is TRBJ2-7 and V is TRBV4-3; 7 nucleotides line up with TRBD1. CDR3 protein: CASSQAGGSYEQYF. The CDR3 DNA follows: TGCGCCAGCAGCCAAGCAGGGGGTTCCTACGAGCAGTACTTC.